The 21 T cell receptor beta chains in this list originate from one sample, sequenced in a study of T cell responses to AZD1222 COVID-19 vaccine. Clones were read by immunoSEQ multiplex PCR, and TCRdb kept only the in-frame ones, dropping some. The sample lists over 60,000 clones, less than 85% occurring once. The sequencing here drew on peripheral blood, taken on day 0 of MenACWY control vaccination. The source of these receptors is an adult in good health.

This clone was observed once. The rearrangement joins TRBV9 to TRBJ2-1; either TRBD1 or TRBD2 may supply D (5 bases each). CDR3 length: 16 amino acids. CDR1 SGDLS and CDR2 YYNGEE come from the germline V gene. Trimming took 3 bases from V and 0 from J, leaving 13 bases between them. CDR3 nucleotides: TGTGCCAGCAGCGGGGGCTTGGGACCCTCCTACAATGAGCAGTTCTTC. Its protein is CASSGGLGPSYNEQFF.

This clone was recorded a few times. The CDR3 protein is CASSNGMNTEAFF. The CDR3 nucleotides are TGTGCCAGTAGTAATGGGATGAACACTGAAGCTTTCTTT. This chain links TRBV19 with TRBJ1-1; no clear D gene. Looked up from germline, CDR1 is LNHDA and CDR2 is SQIVND (reference sequence). V was shortened by 4 bases and J by 0 bases, with 6 bases between the two germline ends. The CDR3 has 13 residues. Using reference TRBV19 and TRBJ1-1 for the parts outside the CDR3, the full variable domain is DGGITQSPKYLFRKEGQNVTLSCEQNLNHDAMYWYRQDPGQGLRLIYYSQIVNDFQKGDIAEGYSVSREKKESFPLTVTSAQKNPTAFYLCASSNGMNTEAFFGQGTRLTVV.

The J gene is TRBJ2-2, the V gene TRBV5-1, with D maybe TRBD2 (5 bases). Germline assignment: CDR1 SGHRS and CDR2 YFSETQ. This CDR3 is 13 amino acids long. Trimming pared 6 bases from V and 6 bases from J, leaving 12 bases between. CDR3 sequence: CASKLDNAGELFF. In nucleotides, the CDR3 is TGCGCCAGCAAACTAGATAACGCCGGGGAGCTGTTTTTT.

The chain is built from TRBV7-9 and TRBJ2-3; D is unresolved. V was clipped by 1 base and J by 0 bases, with 8 bases between them. From germline, CDR1 is SEHNR and CDR2 FQNEAQ (reference sequence). The CDR3 is made up of 15 amino acids. CDR3 bases: TGTGCCAGCAGCTTAGTGGGCGAGAGCACAGATACGCAGTATTTT. Amino acids: CASSLVGESTDTQYF.

This rearrangement joins TRBV2 to TRBJ2-2; D remains ambiguous. The CDR3 sequence is 13 residues long. The V gene lost 7 bases and the J gene lost 0 bases, with 6 bases spanning the gap. Germline CDR1 and CDR2: SNHLY and FYNNEI. CDR3 residues: CASTQANTGELFF. Written as DNA, the CDR3 is TGTGCCAGCACCCAGGCGAACACCGGGGAGCTGTTTTTT.

The rearrangement links TRBV10-2 to TRBJ2-1; 13 bases fit TRBD2. CDR1 WSHSY and CDR2 SAAADI come from the germline V gene. The CDR3 is made up of 16 amino acids. The J segment lost 0 bases and the V segment lost 5 bases, leaving 1 base of the junction unmatched. CDR3 DNA: TGCGCCAGCAGTCGGACTAGCGGGAGCTCCTACAATGAGCAGTTCTTC. This gives the protein CASSRTSGSSYNEQFF.

The CDR3 protein is CASRGGQGHDIQYF. CDR3 nucleotides: TGTGCCAGCAGGGGGGGACAGGGGCACGACATTCAGTACTTC. This rearrangement joins TRBV6-6 to TRBJ2-4; 10 nucleotides line up with TRBD1. The V and J ends lost 6 bases and 8 bases, in that order; junction bases with no gene match: 7. Germline loops: CDR1 MNHNY, CDR2 SVGAGI (reference sequence). This CDR3 region has 14 residues.

The CDR3 sequence is CASSQSGAREGYSNQPQHF. The CDR3 region has the DNA TGCGCCAGCAGTCAATCGGGGGCCAGGGAGGGGTATAGCAATCAGCCCCAGCATTTT. The gene calls are TRBV23-1 and TRBJ1-5; tentatively, D is TRBD1 (6 bases). Being an ORF, TRBV23-1 has a function that is uncertain. The CDR3 spans 19 residues. V lost 0 bases and J lost 0, with 18 bases in between.

This sequence joins TRBV29-1 and TRBJ1-1; D is unresolved. This CDR3 spans 11 amino acids. V was clipped by 5 bases and J by 4 bases, with 8 bases between them. CDR1 and CDR2 (germline): SQVTM, ANQGSEA. The CDR3 DNA is TGCAGCGTTCTCCTAGCCACTGAAGCTTTCTTT. Translated, it gives CSVLLATEAFF.

The chain employs TRBV6-5 and TRBJ2-1; TRBD1 agrees at 8 bases. CDR3 length: 14 residues. Trimming cost V 1 base and J 9 bases; bases outside gene matches: 5. The germline V gene has CDR1 MNHEY and CDR2 SVGAGI. CDR3 sequence reads: CASSYFSGTGEQFF. CDR3 nucleotide sequence: TGTGCCAGCAGTTACTTTTCCGGGACAGGTGAGCAGTTCTTC.

This clone occurred a few times. V gene TRBV21-1 combines with J gene TRBJ1-1. TRBV21-1 is a listed pseudogene. The CDR3 covers 15 residues. CDR3 nucleotides: TGTGCCAGCAGCAAACAAGGACTGATGAACACTGAAGCTTTCTTT. As protein: CASSKQGLMNTEAFF.

The chain carries TRBV11-2 and TRBJ2-7, with D uncertain. The V gene's germline CDR1 is SGHAT and CDR2 FQNNGV. CDR3 length: 12 residues. V was clipped by 6 bases and J by 6 bases, with 12 bases between them. The CDR3 reads CASRLGEGEQYF. The CDR3 region has the DNA TGTGCCAGCAGATTGGGTGAAGGCGAGCAGTACTTC.

The chain links TRBV28 to TRBJ2-3; D unresolved. V was cut by 6 bases and J by 6 bases, with 7 bases left in between. Per the germline V gene, CDR1 is MDHEN and CDR2 is SYDVKM. The CDR3 is 11 amino acids. The CDR3 coding sequence is TGTGCCAGCAGCCTACGGGATACGCAGTATTTT. It specifies CASSLRDTQYF.

CDR3 protein: CASNLRDRVEDEQYF. CDR3 DNA sequence: TGTGCCAGCAACTTACGGGACAGGGTGGAAGACGAGCAGTACTTC. The chain combines TRBV6-8 with TRBJ2-7; 9 bases map to TRBD1. With 7 bases clipped from V and 5 bases from J, the junction kept 12 bases outside the gene matches. This CDR3 comprises 15 residues. CDR1 is MNHGY and CDR2 is SAAAGT in the germline V gene.

This rearrangement joins TRBV11-1 to TRBJ2-5, with D hard to call. This CDR3 comprises 11 residues. CDR1 SGHAT and CDR2 FQDESV come from the germline V gene (reference sequence). The V gene lost 1 base and the J gene lost 5 bases, with 2 bases spanning the gap. The DNA of the CDR3 is TGTGCCAGCAGCTTAGGGGAGACCCAGTACTTC. Translated: CASSLGETQYF.

The chain joins TRBV5-1 to TRBJ1-2; 8 nucleotides line up with TRBD1. Germline CDR1 SGHRS, CDR2 YFSETQ. This CDR3 contains 16 residues. Trimming removed 4 bases from V and 1 base from J; junction bases left unmatched: 9. DNA of the CDR3: TGCGCCAGCAGCCCCCAGACAGGGGCCTTTAACTATGGCTACACCTTC. It translates to CASSPQTGAFNYGYTF.

This clone occurred a few times. The chain carries TRBV20-1 and TRBJ1-1; D gene uncertain. Germline CDR1 reads DFQATT; CDR2 reads SNEGSKA (reference sequence). Trimming took off 6 bases at V and 8 bases at J, with 13 bases between the two ends. This CDR3 is 11 amino acids long. The CDR3 region is CSAMRQVEAFF. In DNA, the CDR3 is TGCAGTGCCATGCGCCAGGTCGAAGCTTTCTTT.

CDR3 sequence (DNA): TGTGCCAGCAGCTTATTGCGGGGGGTTTCCCGCGAGCAGTACTTC. Translating gives CASSLLRGVSREQYF. The rearrangement joins TRBV11-2 to TRBJ2-7; 8 bases line up with TRBD2. CDR1 and CDR2 (germline): SGHAT, FQNNGV. With V trimmed by 2 bases and J by 6 bases, 9 bases remained unmatched. The CDR3 covers 15 residues.

This chain links TRBV2 with TRBJ1-5; possibly TRBD1 for D (5 bases). V lost 6 bases and J 0 bases, leaving 9 bases between the germline ends. This CDR3 comprises 14 residues. Germline assignment: CDR1 SNHLY and CDR2 FYNNEI. CDR3 bases: TGTGCCAGCAGACGGGACGTTAGCAATCAGCCCCAGCATTTT. Translation gives CASRRDVSNQPQHF. Drawing the rest from reference TRBV2 and TRBJ1-5, the complete variable domain is EPEVTQTPSHQVTQMGQEVILRCVPISNHLYFYWYRQILGQKVEFLVSFYNNEISEKSEIFDDQFSVERPDGSNFTLKIRSTKLEDSAMYFCASRRDVSNQPQHFGDGTRLSIL.

The CDR3 DNA reads TGCAGCGTATCGCAGGGGCCCGGCTACACCTTC. It codes for CSVSQGPGYTF. This chain joins TRBV29-1 and TRBJ1-2; D is possibly TRBD1 (6 bases). This CDR3 has 11 amino acids. The V end lost 6 bases, the J end lost 8 bases, and 13 bases lay between the germline ends. Germline V CDR1 and CDR2: SQVTM, ANQGSEA.

The chain couples TRBV7-2 to TRBJ1-3, with D hard to call. From germline, CDR1 is SGHTA and CDR2 FQGNSA. The CDR3 runs 18 residues. V lost 5 bases, J lost 0 bases, and 20 bases lay in between. The CDR3 is CASSPPSAASFSGNTIYF. CDR3 sequence (DNA): TGTGCCAGCAGCCCCCCTTCTGCGGCGTCCTTCTCTGGAAACACCATATATTTT. Complete variable domain (other parts from reference TRBV7-2 and TRBJ1-3): GAGVSQSPSNKVTEKGKDVELRCDPISGHTALYWYRQSLGQGLEFLIYFQGNSAPDKSGLPSDRFSAERTGGSVSTLTIQRTQQEDSAVYLCASSPPSAASFSGNTIYFGEGSWLTVV.